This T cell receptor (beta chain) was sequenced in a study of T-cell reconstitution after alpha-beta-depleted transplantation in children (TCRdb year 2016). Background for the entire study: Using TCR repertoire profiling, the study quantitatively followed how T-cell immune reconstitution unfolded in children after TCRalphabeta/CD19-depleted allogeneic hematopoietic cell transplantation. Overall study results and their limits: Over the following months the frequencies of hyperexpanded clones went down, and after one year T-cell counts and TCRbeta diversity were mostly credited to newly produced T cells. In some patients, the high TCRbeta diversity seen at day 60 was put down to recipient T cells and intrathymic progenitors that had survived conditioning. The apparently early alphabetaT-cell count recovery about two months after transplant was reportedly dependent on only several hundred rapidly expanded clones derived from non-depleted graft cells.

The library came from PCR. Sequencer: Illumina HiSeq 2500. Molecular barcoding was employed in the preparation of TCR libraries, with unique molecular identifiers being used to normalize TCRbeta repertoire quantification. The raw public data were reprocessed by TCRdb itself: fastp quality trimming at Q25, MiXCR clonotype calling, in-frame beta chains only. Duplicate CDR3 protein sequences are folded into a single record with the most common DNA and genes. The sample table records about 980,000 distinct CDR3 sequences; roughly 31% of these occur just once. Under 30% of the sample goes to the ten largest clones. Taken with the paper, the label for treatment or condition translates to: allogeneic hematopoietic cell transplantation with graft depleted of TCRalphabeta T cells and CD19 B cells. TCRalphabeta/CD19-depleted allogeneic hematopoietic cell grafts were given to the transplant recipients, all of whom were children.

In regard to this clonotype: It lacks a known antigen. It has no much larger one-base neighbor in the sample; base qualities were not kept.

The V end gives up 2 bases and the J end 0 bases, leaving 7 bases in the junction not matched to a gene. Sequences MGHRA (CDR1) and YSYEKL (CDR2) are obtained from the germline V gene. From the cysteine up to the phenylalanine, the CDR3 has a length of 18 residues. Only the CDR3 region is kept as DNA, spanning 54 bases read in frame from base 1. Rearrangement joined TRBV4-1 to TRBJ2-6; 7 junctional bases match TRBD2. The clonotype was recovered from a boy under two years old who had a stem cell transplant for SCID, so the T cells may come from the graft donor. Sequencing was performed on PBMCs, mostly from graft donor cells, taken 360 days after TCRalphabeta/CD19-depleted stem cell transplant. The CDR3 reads CASSQSGVSNSGANVLTF. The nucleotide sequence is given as TGCGCCAGCAGCCAAAGCGGGGTGTCCAACTCTGGGGCCAACGTCCTGACTTTC.